This T cell receptor beta chain was captured by sequencing in a study of T cell responses to AZD1222 COVID-19 vaccine. Study observations and caveats: Spike as a whole was targeted by vaccine-associated CD4 TCRs, dominant at 160-218 and 743-854. Per reports, nearly half of all spike-specific TCRs target regions that are unmutated in variants. Repertoire collection took place solely once the T cell response had peaked.

The germline V gene has CDR1 SGHNT and CDR2 YYREEE (reference sequence). The V gene lost 4 bases and the J gene lost 4 bases, with 15 bases spanning the gap. This CDR3 has 16 amino acids. Notes on this clone: What it binds is not known.

TCRdb keeps only in-frame clones here, not all; method: immunoSEQ multiplex PCR. Of some 130,000 clones listed, approximately 95% are singletons. Samples with a second dose at about 4 or about 12 weeks were pooled together. Sequenced material: peripheral blood, taken 28 days after the second AZD1222 dose. This clonotype was sampled from an adult who received the AZD1222 COVID-19 vaccine. The chain combines TRBV5-4 with TRBJ2-6; possibly TRBD2 for D (7 bases). CDR3 DNA: TGTGCCAGCAGCCTTGGGGGGGCGACAGGGGCCAACGTCCTGACTTTC. Translated, it gives CASSLGGATGANVLTF.